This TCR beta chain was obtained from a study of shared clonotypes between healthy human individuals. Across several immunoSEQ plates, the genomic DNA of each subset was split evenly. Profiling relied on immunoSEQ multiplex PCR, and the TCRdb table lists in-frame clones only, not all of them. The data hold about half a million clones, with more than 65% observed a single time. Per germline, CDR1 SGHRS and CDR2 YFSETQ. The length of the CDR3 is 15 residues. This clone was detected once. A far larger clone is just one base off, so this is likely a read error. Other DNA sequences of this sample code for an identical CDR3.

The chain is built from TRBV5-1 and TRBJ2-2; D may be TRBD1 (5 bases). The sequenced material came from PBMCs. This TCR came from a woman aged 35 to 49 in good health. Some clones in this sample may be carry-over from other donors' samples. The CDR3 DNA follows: TGTGCCAGCAGCTTGATGTCCAGGGACACCGGGGAGCTGTTTTTT. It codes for CASSLMSRDTGELFF.